The TCR beta chain described here comes from a study of blood T cell repertoires in COVID-19. The CDR3 length is 15 residues. Germline values: CDR1 SGHDT, CDR2 YYEEEE. V was clipped by 2 bases and J by 4 bases; unmatched bases: 5. Produced via immunoSEQ multiplex PCR; TCRdb's table is partial and in-frame only. Counted here are roughly 320,000 clones, 90% to 95% occurring once; the ten biggest clones make up about 4%. Sequencing used PBMCs or T cells enriched from blood (not recorded which). The TCR originated in a woman in her thirties who had been exposed to COVID-19. The rearrangement joins TRBV5-6 to TRBJ1-4; 7 nucleotides align to TRBD1. The CDR3 DNA sequence: TGTGCCAGCAGCTTACAACAGGGGCTTAATGAAAAACTGTTTTTT. It encodes CASSLQQGLNEKLFF. The full variable domain, completed using reference TRBV5-6 and TRBJ1-4, is DAGVTQSPTHLIKTRGQQVTLRCSPKSGHDTVSWYQQALGQGPQFIFQYYEEEERQRGNFPDRFSGHQFPNYSSELNVNALLLGDSALYLCASSLQQGLNEKLFFGSGTQLSVL.